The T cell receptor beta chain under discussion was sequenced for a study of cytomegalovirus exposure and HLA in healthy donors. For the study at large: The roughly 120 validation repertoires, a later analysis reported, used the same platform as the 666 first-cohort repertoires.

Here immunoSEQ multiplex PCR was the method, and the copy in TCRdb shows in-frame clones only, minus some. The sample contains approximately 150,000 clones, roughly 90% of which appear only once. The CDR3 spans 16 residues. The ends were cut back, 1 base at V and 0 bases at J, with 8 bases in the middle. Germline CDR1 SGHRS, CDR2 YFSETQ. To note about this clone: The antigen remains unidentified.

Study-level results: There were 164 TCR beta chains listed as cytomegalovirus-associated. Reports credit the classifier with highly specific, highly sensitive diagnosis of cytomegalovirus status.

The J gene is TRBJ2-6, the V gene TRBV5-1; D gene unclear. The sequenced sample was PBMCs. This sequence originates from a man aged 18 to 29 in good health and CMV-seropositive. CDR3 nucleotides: TGCGCCAGCAGCTTGACAGTTCTCTCTGGGGCCAACGTCCTGACTTTC. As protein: CASSLTVLSGANVLTF. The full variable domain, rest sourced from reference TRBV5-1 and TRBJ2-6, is KAGVTQTPRYLIKTRGQQVTLSCSPISGHRSVSWYQQTPGQGLQFLFEYFSETQRNKGNFPGRFSGRQFSNSRSEMNVSTLELGDSALYLCASSLTVLSGANVLTFGAGSRLTVL.